One sample yielded the 7 T cell receptor beta chains listed below, sequenced in a study of cytomegalovirus exposure and HLA in healthy donors. With 60 Vbeta and 13 Jbeta primers, the PCR was carried out. Profiled with immunoSEQ multiplex PCR; TCRdb holds only in-frame clones, not every one. Found here are over 150,000 clones, about 80% of them singletons; the top ten hold about 2.2%. Sequencing used PBMCs. Every receptor here comes from a woman younger than 45 in good health and CMV-seronegative.

This clone was observed a handful of times. The chain joins TRBV5-5 to TRBJ1-3, with D possibly TRBD1 on 6 matching bases. Per the germline V gene, CDR1 is SGHKS and CDR2 is YYEKEE (reference sequence). This CDR3 is 14 amino acids long. V was trimmed by 5 bases and J by 4 bases, leaving 13 bases between them. In DNA form, the CDR3 reads TGTGCCAGCAGTACAGGGTTTTCGGGAAACACCATATATTTT. Its protein is CASSTGFSGNTIYF.

This chain joins TRBV28 and TRBJ1-5; maybe TRBD1 (6 bases). The CDR3 covers 17 residues. CDR1 is MDHEN and CDR2 is SYDVKM in the germline V gene. Trimming shortened V by 4 bases and J by 3 bases, and 19 bases separated the two germline ends. The CDR3 protein is CASSSLTGTRVNQPQHF. The DNA for the CDR3 is TGTGCCAGCAGTTCCCTGACAGGTACCAGGGTCAATCAGCCCCAGCATTTT.

The chain joins TRBV28 to TRBJ2-2, with D tentatively TRBD2 (6 bases). This CDR3 has 16 residues. Germline values: CDR1 MDHEN, CDR2 SYDVKM. Trimming took 2 bases from V and 0 from J, leaving 10 bases between them. CDR3 protein: CASSLPGDANTGELFF. CDR3 bases: TGTGCCAGCAGTTTACCGGGGGACGCGAACACCGGGGAGCTGTTTTTT.

The chain links TRBV9 to TRBJ1-1; a weak D match, TRBD1 (6 bases). CDR1 and CDR2 from the germline V gene are SGDLS and YYNGEE. The V gene lost 0 bases and the J gene lost 6 bases, with 12 bases spanning the gap. CDR3 length: 14 residues. The CDR3 sequence: CASSVGTGRAEAFF. DNA for the CDR3: TGTGCCAGCAGCGTAGGTACAGGGAGGGCTGAAGCTTTCTTT.

Notes on this clone: One end of the junction is discordant with germline, which a read error may explain. The J gene is TRBJ2-4, the V gene TRBV29-1; D is uncertain. This CDR3 region has 12 residues. Germline assignment: CDR1 SQVTM and CDR2 ANQGSEA. CDR3 in amino acids: CSVFFQENSQYF. In DNA, the CDR3 is TGCAGCGTTTTCTTCCAGGAAAACAGTCAGTACTTC.

The chain carries TRBV7-7 and TRBJ2-7; D ambiguous. This CDR3 comprises 14 residues. Per the germline V gene, CDR1 is SSHAT and CDR2 is FNYEAQ (reference sequence). V was shortened by 1 base and J by 2 bases, with 9 bases between the two germline ends. The CDR3 loop reads CASSLGWATYEQYF. The CDR3 DNA reads as TGTGCCAGCAGCTTAGGTTGGGCCACCTACGAGCAGTACTTC. The entire variable domain, with the rest obtained from reference TRBV7-7 and TRBJ2-7, is as follows: GAGVSQSPRYKVTKRGQDVTLRCDPISSHATLYWYQQALGQGPEFLTYFNYEAQPDKSGLPSDRFSAERPEGSISTLTIQRTEQRDSAMYRCASSLGWATYEQYFGPGTRLTVT.

The count of this clone is one. This chain connects TRBV4-1 to TRBJ2-2; 8 bases fit TRBD1. CDR3 length equals 15 residues. V was clipped by 2 bases and J by 5 bases; unmatched bases: 4. CDR1 is MGHRA, CDR2 YSYEKL, per germline. The CDR3 spells CASSQPGQATGELFF. Here the CDR3 DNA reads TGCGCCAGCAGCCAACCGGGACAGGCTACCGGGGAGCTGTTTTTT.